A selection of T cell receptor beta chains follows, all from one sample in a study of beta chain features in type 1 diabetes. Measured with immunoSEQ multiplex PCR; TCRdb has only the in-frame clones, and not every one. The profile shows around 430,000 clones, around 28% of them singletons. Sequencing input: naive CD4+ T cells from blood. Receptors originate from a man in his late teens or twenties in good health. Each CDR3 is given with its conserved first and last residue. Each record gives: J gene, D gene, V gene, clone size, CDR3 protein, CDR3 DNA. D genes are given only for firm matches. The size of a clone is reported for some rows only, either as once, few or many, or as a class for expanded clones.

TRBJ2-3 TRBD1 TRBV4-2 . CASSQDRGRDTQYF TGTGCCAGCAGCCAGGACAGGGGAAGAGATACGCAGTATTTT
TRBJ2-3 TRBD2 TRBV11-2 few CASSLILAGVGTDTQYF TGTGCCAGCAGCTTGATATTAGCGGGAGTGGGCACAGATACGCAGTATTTT
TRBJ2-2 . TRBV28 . CASRVTGNTGELFF TGTGCCAGCAGGGTAACAGGGAACACCGGGGAGCTGTTTTTT
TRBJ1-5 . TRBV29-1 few CSVRVGNQPQHF TGCAGCGTTAGAGTGGGCAATCAGCCCCAGCATTTT
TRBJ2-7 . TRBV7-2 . CASSVHMGSSYEQYF TGTGCCAGCAGCGTTCATATGGGTAGCTCCTACGAGCAGTACTTC
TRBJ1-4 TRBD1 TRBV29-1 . CSVPTLTGMGEKLFF TGCAGCGTGCCGACCCTGACAGGGATGGGGGAAAAACTGTTTTTT
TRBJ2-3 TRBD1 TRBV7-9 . CASSSTGPDTQYF TGTGCCAGCAGCTCGACAGGGCCAGATACGCAGTATTTT
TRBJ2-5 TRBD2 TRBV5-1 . CASSTGLAGIETQYF TGCGCCAGCAGCACGGGACTAGCGGGAATCGAGACCCAGTACTTC
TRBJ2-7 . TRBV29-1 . CSVEDRETGTYEQYF TGCAGCGTTGAAGACCGGGAGACAGGAACCTACGAGCAGTACTTC
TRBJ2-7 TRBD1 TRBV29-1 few CSVAGQGVGSYEQYF TGCAGCGTTGCTGGACAGGGCGTCGGTTCCTACGAGCAGTACTTC
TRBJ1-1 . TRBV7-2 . CASSPSVGLNTEAFF TGTGCCAGCAGCCCTTCAGTTGGCCTGAACACTGAAGCTTTCTTT
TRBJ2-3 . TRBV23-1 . CASSDDARGFYTDTQYF TGCGCCAGCAGCGACGACGCGAGAGGCTTTTACACAGATACGCAGTATTTT
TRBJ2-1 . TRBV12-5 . CASGLPSSEQFF TGTGCTAGTGGTCTCCCTTCGAGTGAGCAGTTCTTC
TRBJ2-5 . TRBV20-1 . CSARILETQYF TGCAGTGCTAGAATTTTGGAGACCCAGTACTTC